This TCR beta chain comes out of a study of T cells after yellow fever vaccination (dated by TCRdb to about 2019). For the study in its entirety: The SMART-Seq v4 Ultra Low Input RNA kit was used to prepare libraries from fractions with low cell numbers. Bulk TCR alpha and beta repertoires were sequenced longitudinally to track T-cell clones before and after primary and booster YFV17D yellow fever vaccination. The cohort comprised two healthy male donors, one aged 18 to 30 and one aged 30 to 40 years. Blood was collected at multiple timepoints before and after primary and secondary immunization, and bulk PBMC replicates and cell subsets were isolated.

Read against the paper, the sample's treatment or condition label means: live attenuated yellow fever vaccine strain. PBMCs were isolated from peripheral blood using a standard Ficoll-Paque protocol. Dynabeads CD4 and CD8 positive selection kits were used to isolate the CD4 and CD8 T-cell fractions. RNA was extracted with TriZol from bulk PBMCs, CD4 and CD8 fractions, and dextramer-positive and dextramer-negative fractions. From the cysteine up to the phenylalanine, the CDR3 has a length of 13 residues. Just the 39-base CDR3 DNA is kept, in frame starting at base 1. CDR1 and CDR2 were assigned from the germline V gene as SQVTM and ANQGSEA. The trim is 4 bases for V and 5 bases for J, with a gap of 13 bases between the germline ends. TCR cDNA was made using 5'RACE template switching, a step that added a universal primer site and unique molecular identifiers. cDNA synthesis was primed from both the TCR alpha and TCR beta constant segments. Two PCR steps were used to amplify libraries, with sample barcodes and sequencing adapters being added in the second step. Sequencing of libraries was performed on Illumina HiSeq 2500 (2x100 bp) or NovaSeq (2x150 bp). In the authors' own workflow: MIGEC handled demultiplexing of reads and collapsing into UMI consensus sequences, while MiXCR performed V(D)J alignment. Vaccine-responding clonotypes were defined with edgeR using replicate PBMC samples, requiring FDR below 0.01 and a log2 fold change above 5 up to day 15. Each bulk clonotype was labeled CD4 or CD8 based on which sequenced repertoire, CD4 or CD8, contained the clonotype at higher abundance. TCRdb handled the public reads itself, with Q25 trimming in fastp and clone calling in MiXCR, and kept productive beta chains. Each entry merges the rows of one CDR3 protein and shows their most common DNA and genes. The V and J calls reflect TCRdb's pipeline rather than the authors' work. The sample contains roughly 120,000 distinct CDR3 sequences, approximately 7% of them found a single time. The ten biggest clones cover roughly 2.6% of the sample.

Findings and caveats that apply to the study as a whole: A small share of clonotypes occurred in both CD4 and CD8 compartments, likely arising from convergent recombination. FACS-sorted repertoires could contain abundant contaminating clonotypes from the bulk population, so computational filtering was required. After the booster, most of the clones that had expanded following primary vaccination were detected again (approximately 96% of CD4 and 80% to 90% of CD8), which suggests that memory was broadly maintained. Because only a couple of donors were included in the study, the extent to which the findings can be generalized is limited. Compared with the primary T-cell response, the secondary T-cell response was weaker but faster, peaking on day 5 rather than day 15.

This clonotype was detected only a few times. Its antigen remains undetermined. No per-base quality is available; no much larger clone lies one base away. The sample was CD4+ T cells sorted from PBMCs, taken approximately 11 days after the first yellow fever vaccination. This sequence was found in a man between 18 and 35 years old who received the YFV17D yellow fever vaccine. The rearranged segments are TRBV29-1 and TRBJ2-3; there is no confident call for the D gene. For the CDR3, the sequence is CSVGPGGEDTQYF. The DNA is TGCAGCGTTGGACCCGGTGGAGAAGATACGCAGTATTTT.